Listed here is a single TCR beta chain. The antigen it recognizes is unknown. No qualities accompany the bases; no much larger clone lies one base away. After PBMCs were isolated by density centrifugation and stained for CD3, CD4 and CD8, a FACSAria was used to sort CD4+ and CD8+ T cells. Unaffected controls provided scalp biopsies and blood samples. Library construction relied on the immunoSEQ multiplex PCR assay. RNA was extracted from all samples and reverse transcribed into cDNA, which served as template for TCR sequencing. SuperScript III was used to make first-strand cDNA, primed with a 2:1 mix of oligo-dT and random hexamers. A synthetic immune receptor repertoire was used to measure amplification bias, and any remaining bias was corrected computationally. For the original study's pipeline: Raw reads were preprocessed to remove errors, and CDR3 was defined by IMGT conventions from the conserved cysteine to phenylalanine. To get clonality, Shannon entropy was normalized by log2 of the number of productive unique TCRs and the result was subtracted from 1. Whether each scalp clone was CD4 or CD8 was inferred by checking scalp TCRbeta sequences against the CD4 and CD8 repertoires from sorted blood. As stored in TCRdb, this immuneACCESS dataset retains in-frame rearrangements with V and J assigned. A fraction of the clones does not appear; measured against another copy, unresolved V genes explain less than half of the discrepancy, and the remainder lacks a known reason. That table gives V, J and clone size, and the DNA gave D and trimming. For this sample there are about 150,000 clones; roughly 58% appear just once. The ten largest clones take up roughly a third of the sample.

These data come from a study of CD8+ T cells in alopecia areata (dated by TCRdb to the late 2010s). Study-wide context: To study T cell clonal expansion in alopecia areata, the researchers applied high-throughput TCRbeta sequencing to both the C3H/HeJ mouse model and human patients. On the human side, TCRbeta sequencing was run on scalp tissue and on sorted CD4+ and CD8+ peripheral blood T cells from healthy controls and from alopecia areata patients with either patchy or totalis/universalis disease. Scalp clonality was compared among normal scalp (n=4), patchy alopecia areata scalp (n=8), and alopecia totalis/universalis scalp (n=8). RNA was extracted with the PAXgene miRNA kit for fixed scalp, the miRNeasy kit for PBMCs, and the RNeasy kit for mouse skin. TCRbeta CDR3 regions were amplified by immunoSEQ multiplex PCR using 35 Vbeta forward and 13 Jbeta reverse primers. Here is what the overall study found, with its caveats: Compared with normal scalp, lesional scalp, particularly in alopecia totalis/universalis, had higher clonality and more expanded CD8+ clones, which suggests antigenic drive. Unlike mouse skin, where gammadelta T cells dominate, normal human skin contains resident alphabeta T cells that get sequenced too, which complicates analysis of the scalp TCR repertoire. TCR sequences shared between patients were less clear than in mice, possibly partly because of HLA diversity in the patient population.

Relative to germline, V is missing 0 bases and J is missing 6 bases, with 4 bases of the junction outside any gene match. Reading the germline V gene (reference sequence) gives CDR1 GTSNPN and CDR2 SVGIG. The CDR3 runs 15 residues from the cysteine to the phenylalanine. Here the CDR3 DNA is all that survives: 45 bases in frame from base 1. This receptor was identified in a human donor in good health. The sample consisted of CD8+ T cells sorted from blood. The receptor chain draws on TRBV30 and TRBJ2-1; 11 central bases correspond to TRBD2. For the CDR3, the sequence is CAWSVPLAGGNEQFF. Read as DNA, the sequence is TGTGCCTGGAGTGTACCTCTAGCGGGAGGCAATGAGCAGTTCTTC.